This T cell receptor (beta chain) was recovered during a study of OX40 agonist ivuxolimab in advanced cancers. Sequencing was performed with immunoSEQ multiplex PCR; in TCRdb, only in-frame clones are kept and a portion is missing. The sample consists of 57,000 or so clones, 84% of them appearing once. This CDR3 contains 17 residues. CDR1 is ENHRY and CDR2 is SYGVKD in the germline V gene. Unmatched junction bases numbered 6, after V lost 1 base and J lost 5 bases. The chain recombines TRBV10-3 with TRBJ2-1; 12 positions match TRBD2. The TCR originated in an adult with an advanced solid tumor such as melanoma, head and neck, liver or kidney cancer. Here the sequenced sample was CD4+ or CD8+ T cells sorted from blood, taken in a trial of the OX40 agonist ivuxolimab. CDR3 region: CAISEYLAGGRNNEQFF. CDR3 DNA: TGTGCCATCAGTGAGTACCTAGCGGGAGGGCGCAACAATGAGCAGTTCTTC.